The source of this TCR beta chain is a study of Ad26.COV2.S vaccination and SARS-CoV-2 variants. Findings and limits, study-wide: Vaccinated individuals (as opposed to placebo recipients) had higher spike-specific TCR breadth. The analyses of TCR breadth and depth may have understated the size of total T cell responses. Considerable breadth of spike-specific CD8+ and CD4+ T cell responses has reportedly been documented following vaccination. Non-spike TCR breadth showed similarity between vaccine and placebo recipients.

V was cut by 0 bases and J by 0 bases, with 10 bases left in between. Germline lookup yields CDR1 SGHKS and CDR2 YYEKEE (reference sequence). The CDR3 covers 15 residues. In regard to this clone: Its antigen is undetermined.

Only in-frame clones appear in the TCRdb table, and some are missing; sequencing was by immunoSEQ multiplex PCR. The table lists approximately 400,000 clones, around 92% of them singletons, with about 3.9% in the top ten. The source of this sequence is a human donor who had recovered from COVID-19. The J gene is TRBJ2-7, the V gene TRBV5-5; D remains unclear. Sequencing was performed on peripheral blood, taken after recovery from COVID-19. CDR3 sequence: CASSLGLTSSYEQYF. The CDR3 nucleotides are TGTGCCAGCAGCTTGGGACTGACGAGCTCCTACGAGCAGTACTTC. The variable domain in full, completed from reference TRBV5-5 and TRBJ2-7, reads DAGVTQSPTHLIKTRGQQVTLRCSPISGHKSVSWYQQVLGQGPQFIFQYYEKEERGRGNFPDRFSARQFPNYSSELNVNALLLGDSALYLCASSLGLTSSYEQYFGPGTRLTVT.